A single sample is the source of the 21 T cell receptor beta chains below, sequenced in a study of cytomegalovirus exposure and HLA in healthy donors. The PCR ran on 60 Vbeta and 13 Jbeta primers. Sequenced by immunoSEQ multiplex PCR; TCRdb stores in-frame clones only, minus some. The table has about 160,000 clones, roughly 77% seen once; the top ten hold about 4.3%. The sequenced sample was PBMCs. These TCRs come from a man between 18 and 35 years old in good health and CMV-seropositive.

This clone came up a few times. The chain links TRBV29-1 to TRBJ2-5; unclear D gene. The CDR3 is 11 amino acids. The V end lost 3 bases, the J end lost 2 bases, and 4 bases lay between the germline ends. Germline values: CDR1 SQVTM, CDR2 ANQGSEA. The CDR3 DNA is TGCAGCGTTGAGAGACAAGAGACCCAGTACTTC. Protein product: CSVERQETQYF. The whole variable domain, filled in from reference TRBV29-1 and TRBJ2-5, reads SAVISQKPSRDICQRGTSLTIQCQVDSQVTMMFWYRQQPGQSLTLIATANQGSEATYESGFVIDKFPISRPNLTFSTLTVSNMSPEDSSIYLCSVERQETQYFGPGTRLLVL.

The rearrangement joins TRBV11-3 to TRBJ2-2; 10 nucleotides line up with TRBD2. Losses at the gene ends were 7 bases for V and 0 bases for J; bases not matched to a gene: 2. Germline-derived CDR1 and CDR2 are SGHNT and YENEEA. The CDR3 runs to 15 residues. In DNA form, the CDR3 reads TGTGCCAGCACGCTAGCGGGAGCGAACACCGGGGAGCTGTTTTTT. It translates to CASTLAGANTGELFF. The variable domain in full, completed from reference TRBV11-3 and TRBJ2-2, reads EAGVVQSPRYKIIEKKQPVAFWCNPISGHNTLYWYLQNLGQGPELLIRYENEEAVDDSQLPKDRFSAERLKGVDSTLKIQPAELGDSAVYLCASTLAGANTGELFFGEGSRLTVL.

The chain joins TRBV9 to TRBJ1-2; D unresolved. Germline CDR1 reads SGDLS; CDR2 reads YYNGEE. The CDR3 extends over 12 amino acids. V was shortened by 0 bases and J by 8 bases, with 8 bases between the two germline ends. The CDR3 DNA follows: TGTGCCAGCAGCGTAGACAGCTGGGGCTACACCTTC. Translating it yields CASSVDSWGYTF.

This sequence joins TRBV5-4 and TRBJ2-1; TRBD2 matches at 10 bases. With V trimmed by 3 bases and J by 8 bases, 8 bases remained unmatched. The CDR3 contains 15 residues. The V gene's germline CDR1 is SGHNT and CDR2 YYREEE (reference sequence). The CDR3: CASSSQAGGPDEQFF. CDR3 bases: TGTGCCAGCAGCTCCCAAGCGGGAGGGCCCGATGAGCAGTTCTTC.

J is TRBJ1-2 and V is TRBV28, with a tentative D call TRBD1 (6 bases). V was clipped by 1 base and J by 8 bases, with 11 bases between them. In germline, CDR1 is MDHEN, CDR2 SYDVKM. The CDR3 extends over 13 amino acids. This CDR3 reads CASSLSGAWGYTF. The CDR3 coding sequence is TGTGCCAGCAGTTTATCAGGGGCTTGGGGCTACACCTTC.

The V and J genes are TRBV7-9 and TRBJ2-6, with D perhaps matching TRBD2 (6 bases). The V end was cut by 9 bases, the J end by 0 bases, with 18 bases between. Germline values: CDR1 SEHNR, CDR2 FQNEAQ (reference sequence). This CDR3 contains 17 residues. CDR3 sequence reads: CASTPGLSDSGANVLTF. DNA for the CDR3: TGTGCCAGTACTCCGGGACTCAGCGACTCTGGGGCCAACGTCCTGACTTTC. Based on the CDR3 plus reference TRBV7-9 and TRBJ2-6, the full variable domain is DTGVSQNPRHKITKRGQNVTFRCDPISEHNRLYWYRQTLGQGPEFLTYFQNEAQLEKSRLLSDRFSAERPKGSFSTLEIQRTEQGDSAMYLCASTPGLSDSGANVLTFGAGSRLTVL.

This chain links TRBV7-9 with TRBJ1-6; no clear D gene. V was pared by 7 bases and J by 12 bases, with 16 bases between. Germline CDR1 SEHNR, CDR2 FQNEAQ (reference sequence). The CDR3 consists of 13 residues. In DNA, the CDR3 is TGTGCCAGCAATGCGGCGGGGATTCAACCCCTCCACTTT. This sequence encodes CASNAAGIQPLHF.

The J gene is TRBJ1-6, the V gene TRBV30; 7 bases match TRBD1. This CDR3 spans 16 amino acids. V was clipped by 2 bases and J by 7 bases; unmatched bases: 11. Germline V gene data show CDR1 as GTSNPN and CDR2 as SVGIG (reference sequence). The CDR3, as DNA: TGTGCCTGGAGTCTTAAGTCGACAGGGCCCAATTCACCCCTCCACTTT. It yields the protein CAWSLKSTGPNSPLHF.

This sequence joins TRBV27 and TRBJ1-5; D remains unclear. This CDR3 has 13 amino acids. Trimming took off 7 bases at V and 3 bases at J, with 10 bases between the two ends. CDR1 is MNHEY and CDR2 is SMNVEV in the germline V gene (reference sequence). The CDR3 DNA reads TGTGCCAGCAAGGACGGGATCAATCAGCCCCAGCATTTT. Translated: CASKDGINQPQHF.

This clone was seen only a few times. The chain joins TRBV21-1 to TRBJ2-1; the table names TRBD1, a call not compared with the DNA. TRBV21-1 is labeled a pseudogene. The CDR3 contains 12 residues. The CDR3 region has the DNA TGTGCCAGCAGGGGCGATCTCAATGAGCAGTTCTTC. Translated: CASRGDLNEQFF.

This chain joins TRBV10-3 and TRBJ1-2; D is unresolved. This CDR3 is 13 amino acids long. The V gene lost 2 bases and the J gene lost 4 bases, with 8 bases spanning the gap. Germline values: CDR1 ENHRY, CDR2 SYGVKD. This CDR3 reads CAISEEGTYGYTF. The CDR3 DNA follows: TGTGCCATCAGTGAGGAGGGCACCTATGGCTACACCTTC.

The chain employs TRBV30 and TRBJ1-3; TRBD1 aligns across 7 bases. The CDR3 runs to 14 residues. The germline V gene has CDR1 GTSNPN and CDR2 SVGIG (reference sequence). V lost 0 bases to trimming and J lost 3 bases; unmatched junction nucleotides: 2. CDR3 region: CAWSVGTDGNTIYF. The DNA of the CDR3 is TGTGCCTGGAGTGTAGGGACAGATGGAAACACCATATATTTT. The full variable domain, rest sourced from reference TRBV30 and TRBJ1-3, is SQTIHQWPATLVQPVGSPLSLECTVEGTSNPNLYWYRQAAGRGLQLLFYSVGIGQISSEVPQNLSASRPQDRQFILSSKKLLLSDSGFYLCAWSVGTDGNTIYFGEGSWLTVV.

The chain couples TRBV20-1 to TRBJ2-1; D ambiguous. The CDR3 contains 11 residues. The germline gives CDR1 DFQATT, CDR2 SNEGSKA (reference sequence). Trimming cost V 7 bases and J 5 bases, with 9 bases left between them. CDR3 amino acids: CSVLSDNEQFF. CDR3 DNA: TGCAGTGTGCTGTCGGACAATGAGCAGTTCTTC.

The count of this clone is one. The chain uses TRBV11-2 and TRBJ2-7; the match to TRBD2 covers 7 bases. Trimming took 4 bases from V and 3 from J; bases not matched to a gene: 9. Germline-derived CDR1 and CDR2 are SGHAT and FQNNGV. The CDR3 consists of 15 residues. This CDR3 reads CASSSEPGLVYEQYV. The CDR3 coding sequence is TGTGCCAGCAGCTCCGAACCCGGACTAGTCTACGAGCAGTACGTC.

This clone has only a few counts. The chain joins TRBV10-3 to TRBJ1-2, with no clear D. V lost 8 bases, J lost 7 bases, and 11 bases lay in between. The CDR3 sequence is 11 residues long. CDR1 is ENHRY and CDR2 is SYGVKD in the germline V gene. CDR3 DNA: TGTGCCATCGAGGGCCTGGGTGGCTACACCTTC. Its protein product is CAIEGLGGYTF.

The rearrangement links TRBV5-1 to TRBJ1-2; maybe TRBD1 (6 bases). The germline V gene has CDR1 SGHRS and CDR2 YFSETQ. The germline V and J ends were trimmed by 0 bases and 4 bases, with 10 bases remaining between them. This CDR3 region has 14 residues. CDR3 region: CASSLAGETYGYTF. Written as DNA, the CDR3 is TGCGCCAGCAGCTTGGCAGGGGAGACCTATGGCTACACCTTC. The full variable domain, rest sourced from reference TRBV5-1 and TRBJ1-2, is KAGVTQTPRYLIKTRGQQVTLSCSPISGHRSVSWYQQTPGQGLQFLFEYFSETQRNKGNFPGRFSGRQFSNSRSEMNVSTLELGDSALYLCASSLAGETYGYTFGSGTRLTVV.

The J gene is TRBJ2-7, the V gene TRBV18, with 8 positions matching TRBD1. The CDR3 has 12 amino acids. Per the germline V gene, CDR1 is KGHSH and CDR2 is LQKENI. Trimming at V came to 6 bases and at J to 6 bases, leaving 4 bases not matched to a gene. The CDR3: CASSRDRGEQYV. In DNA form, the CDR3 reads TGTGCCAGCTCCCGCGACAGGGGCGAGCAGTACGTC.

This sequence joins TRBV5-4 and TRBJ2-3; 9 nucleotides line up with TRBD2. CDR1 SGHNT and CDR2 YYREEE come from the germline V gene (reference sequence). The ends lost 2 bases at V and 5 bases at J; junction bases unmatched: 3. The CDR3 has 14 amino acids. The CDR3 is CASSFSGGLDTQYF. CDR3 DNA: TGTGCCAGCAGCTTTAGCGGGGGACTAGATACGCAGTATTTT.

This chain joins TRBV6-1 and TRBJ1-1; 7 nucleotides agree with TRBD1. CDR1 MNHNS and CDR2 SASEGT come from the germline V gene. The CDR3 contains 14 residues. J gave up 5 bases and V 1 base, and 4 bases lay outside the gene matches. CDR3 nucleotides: TGTGCCAGCAGTGAAGGCAGGGGGAGAACTGAAGCTTTCTTT. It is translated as CASSEGRGRTEAFF.

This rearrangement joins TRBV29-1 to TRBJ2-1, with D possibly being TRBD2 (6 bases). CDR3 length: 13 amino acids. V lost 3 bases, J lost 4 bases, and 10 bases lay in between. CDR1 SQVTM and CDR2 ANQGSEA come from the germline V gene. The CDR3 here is CSVDRDLYNEQFF. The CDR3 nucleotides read TGCAGCGTTGATCGGGACTTATACAATGAGCAGTTCTTC.

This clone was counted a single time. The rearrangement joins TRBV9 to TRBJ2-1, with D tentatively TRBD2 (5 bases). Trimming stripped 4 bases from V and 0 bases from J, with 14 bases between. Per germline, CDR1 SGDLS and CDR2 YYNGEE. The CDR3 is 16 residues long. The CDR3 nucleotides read TGTGCCAGCAGCCCGCGGGCCGGATTCTCCTACAATGAGCAGTTCTTC. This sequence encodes CASSPRAGFSYNEQFF.